The present entry profiles one TCR beta chain with its context. This specimen belongs to a study of radiation and T cells in renal cell carcinoma. Across the whole study: Nephrectomy followed 15 Gy stereotactic body radiation by 4 weeks.

Time point: baseline pretreatment blood. Described treatment: 15 Gy SBRT to primary tumor, nephrectomy 4 weeks later. Blood was sampled at baseline, 2 weeks and 4 weeks after SBRT. TCRdb's table, derived via immunoSEQ multiplex PCR, lists solely in-frame clones and lacks some. The sample has some 95,000 clones; around nine tenths are singletons. V trimming: 6 bases; J trimming: 1 base; junction bases outside the gene matches: 6. Germline V gene lookup returns CDR1 MNHNS and CDR2 SASEGT. The CDR3 runs 15 residues. The receptor's source is a man between 45 and 60 years old with renal cell carcinoma. The chain joins TRBV6-1 to TRBJ1-3; 7 nucleotides align to TRBD1. The sample in question was blood, obtained from a patient whose treatment included radiotherapy and nephrectomy. CDR3 nucleotide sequence: TGTGCCAGCAGAGAGTTGGGACAGTCTGGAAACACCATATATTTT. Translating it yields CASRELGQSGNTIYF.